The clone carrying this TCR beta chain was detected only once. The antigen is not known. This sample is part of a study of persistence of HIV-infected CD4 T cells. Study-wide background: Suppressive ART had lasted a median of roughly eight years. Findings and limits, study-wide: Within sorted populations, more oligoclonal TCRs accompanied more oligoclonal proviruses.

The libraries were made with immunoSEQ version 4 in survey mode. Libraries were prepared by immunoSEQ multiplex PCR; TCRdb keeps only in-frame clonotypes and omits some of them. The table lists tens of thousands of clones, around 67% of them singletons. The CDR3 extends over 12 amino acids. Germline V gene sequence: CDR1 MDHEN, CDR2 SYDVKM. Trimming left V 3 bases short and J 5 bases short, with 8 bases between. An overlapping HIV-1 Gag peptide pool stimulated these cells at about 1 ug/peptide/mL. Sorting selected CD4+ T cells upregulating both CD40 ligand and CD69. This TCR was sampled from an adult man with HIV who was CMV-seropositive. The chain uses TRBV28 and TRBJ2-7; D remains ambiguous. The sample consisted of CD4+ T cells sorted from PBMCs after approximately 20-hour stimulation, taken from a patient who received antiretroviral therapy. The CDR3 bases are TGTGCCAGCAGTTTCAGTTCCGACGAGCAGTACTTC. It codes for CASSFSSDEQYF. Looking up the rest from reference TRBV28 and TRBJ2-7 gives the full variable domain: DVKVTQSSRYLVKRTGEKVFLECVQDMDHENMFWYRQDPGLGLRLIYFSYDVKMKEKGDIPEGYSVSREKKERFSLILESASTNQTSMYLCASSFSSDEQYFGPGTRLTVT.